Shown below are 6 T cell receptor beta chains from a single sample sequenced in a study of neurological immune-mediated disorders. TCRdb fed the 5' RACE reads into MiXCR, producing one record per CDR3 protein. The sample includes fewer than 65,000 distinct CDR3 sequences, approximately 10% of them seen just once. Sample: PBMCs. All receptors come from a man in his 70s with HTLV-1-associated myelopathy (HAM/TSP).

This clonotype rates as medium-sized. The genes are TRBV12-3 or TRBV12-4 and TRBJ1-2; unclear D gene. V was shortened by 5 bases and J by 0 bases, with 4 bases between the two germline ends. CDR3 size: 12 residues. CDR3 bases: TGTGCCAGCAGTCAAGCTAACTATGGCTACACCTTC. It codes for CASSQANYGYTF.

In this sample, this clonotype turned up many times. The gene calls are TRBV4-3 and TRBJ2-3; 11 bases match TRBD2. The CDR3 loop spans 15 amino acids. The V and J ends lost 4 bases and 5 bases, in that order; junction bases with no gene match: 5. Germline V lookup: CDR1 LGHNA, CDR2 YSLEER. The CDR3 spells CASSRELAGEDTQYF. In DNA form, the CDR3 reads TGCGCCAGCAGCCGCGAACTAGCGGGGGAAGATACGCAGTATTTT.

This clonotype was detected many times. V and J are TRBV5-1 and TRBJ2-1; D remains unclear. CDR3 size: 13 residues. The germline V and J ends were trimmed by 5 bases and 1 base, with 7 bases remaining between them. Germline values: CDR1 SGHRS, CDR2 YFSETQ. The CDR3 loop is CASRDGSYNEQFF. The CDR3 coding sequence is TGCGCCAGCAGGGATGGTTCCTACAATGAGCAGTTCTTC.

The chain joins TRBV18 to TRBJ2-1; 7 bases are shared with TRBD2. The junction had 3 bases not matched to a gene; V was cut back by 0 bases and J by 1 base. Germline assignment: CDR1 KGHSH and CDR2 LQKENI. The CDR3 spans 16 residues. CDR3 nucleotide sequence: TGTGCCAGCTCACCACCATACGGGGGGTCCTACAATGAGCAGTTCTTC. Translating gives CASSPPYGGSYNEQFF. The full variable domain, in which reference TRBV18 and TRBJ2-1 provide the parts outside the CDR3, is NAGVMQNPRHLVRRRGQEARLRCSPMKGHSHVYWYRQLPEEGLKFMVYLQKENIIDESGMPKERFSAEFPKEGPSILRIQQVVRGDSAAYFCASSPPYGGSYNEQFFGPGTRLTVL.

This clonotype was seen repeatedly, ten times or more. The chain carries TRBV27 and TRBJ2-1, with 11 positions matching TRBD2. Germline-derived CDR1 and CDR2 are MNHEY and SMNVEV (reference sequence). The CDR3 length is 14 residues. V lost 8 bases, J lost 3 bases, and 3 bases stayed unmatched. CDR3 DNA: TGTGCCAGCGGGGGACTAGCGGTCTACAATGAGCAGTTCTTC. This codes for CASGGLAVYNEQFF.

Within the sample, this clonotype is medium-sized. This rearrangement joins TRBV7-2 to TRBJ2-3; 8 nucleotides match TRBD2. Losses at the gene ends were 4 bases for V and 7 bases for J; bases not matched to a gene: 10. In germline, CDR1 is SGHTA, CDR2 FQGNSA. This CDR3 spans 15 amino acids. CDR3: CASSSPGLGRNTQYF. CDR3 nucleotides: TGTGCCAGCAGCTCTCCGGGACTAGGGAGAAATACGCAGTATTTT. The full variable domain, with the rest looked up from reference TRBV7-2 and TRBJ2-3, is GAGVSQSPSNKVTEKGKDVELRCDPISGHTALYWYRQSLGQGLEFLIYFQGNSAPDKSGLPSDRFSAERTGGSVSTLTIQRTQQEDSAVYLCASSSPGLGRNTQYFGPGTRLTVL.